This T cell receptor beta chain is from a study of cytomegalovirus exposure and HLA in healthy donors. Points from the study as a whole: When presence/absence was analysed, sequencing depth was taken to be roughly uniform across donors. Testing in vitro showed a few CMV-associated chains specific for CMV antigens.

A remark on this clone: Its antigen is unidentified.

Germline V gene data show CDR1 as SNHLY and CDR2 as FYNNEI. This CDR3 comprises 13 residues. Trimming removed 7 bases at V and 0 bases at J, with 7 bases between. The PCR contained 60 Vbeta and 13 Jbeta primers. Sequencing was performed with immunoSEQ multiplex PCR; in TCRdb, only in-frame clones are kept and a portion is missing. The profile shows roughly 150,000 clones, around 78% of them singletons. The chain employs TRBV2 and TRBJ1-5; D ambiguous. Sequencing used PBMCs. The sequence came from a woman between 40 and 50 years old in good health and CMV-seropositive. The CDR3 loop is CASKPNSNQPQHF. The DNA of the CDR3 is TGTGCCAGCAAACCTAATAGCAATCAGCCCCAGCATTTT. The variable domain in full, with the rest retrieved from reference TRBV2 and TRBJ1-5, is EPEVTQTPSHQVTQMGQEVILRCVPISNHLYFYWYRQILGQKVEFLVSFYNNEISEKSEIFDDQFSVERPDGSNFTLKIRSTKLEDSAMYFCASKPNSNQPQHFGDGTRLSIL.